The 16 T cell receptor beta chains given below trace back to one sample, sequenced in a study of Graves' ophthalmopathy and Graves' hyperthyroidism. Amplified TCR beta CDR3 regions were obtained using RNA transcripts as template. First-round RT-PCR used HTBI primers; second-round multiplex PCR followed. MiXCR was run by TCRdb on the multiplex PCR reads, yielding one entry per CDR3 protein. Among around 1,000,000 distinct CDR3 sequences listed, 35% to 40% were seen once. The sequencing input was peripheral blood or thyroid tissue (not recorded which). All receptors derive from an adult man with Graves' hyperthyroidism.

The chain couples TRBV7-8 to TRBJ2-6, with D perhaps TRBD1 (6 bases). Germline V gene sequence: CDR1 SGHVS, CDR2 FQNEAQ. With 1 base removed from V and 0 bases from J, the gap between germline ends came to 13 bases. The CDR3 has 18 amino acids. Written as DNA, the CDR3 is TGTGCCAGCAGCTTAGTACAGGGCTCCCTCTCTGGGGCCAACGTCCTGACTTTC. Protein: CASSLVQGSLSGANVLTF.

This clonotype was detected a few times. The rearrangement links TRBV6-1 to TRBJ1-2, with D uncertain. V was clipped by 1 base and J by 8 bases, with 17 bases between them. The CDR3 runs 15 residues. The V gene's germline CDR1 is MNHNS and CDR2 SASEGT. CDR3 coding DNA: TGTGCCAGCAGTGAAGGAAGGCGATCCGGGTACGGCTACACCTTC. Translating it yields CASSEGRRSGYGYTF.

Points on this clonotype: It is likely a read error, because the conserved phenylalanine at the end of the CDR3 is missing. The chain employs TRBV7-6 and TRBJ1-1; possible D gene TRBD1, 5 bases. The V gene's germline CDR1 is SGHVS and CDR2 FNYEAQ. The CDR3 is made up of 14 amino acids. CDR3 amino acids: CASSPGTVNTEAFL. The CDR3 DNA sequence: TGCGCCAGCAGTCCCGGGACGGTGAACACTGAAGCTTTCCTT.

This clonotype came up many times. This rearrangement joins TRBV9 to TRBJ2-5; 9 positions match TRBD2. This CDR3 has 17 amino acids. CDR1 is SGDLS, CDR2 YYNGEE, per germline. Unmatched junction bases numbered 12, after V lost 4 bases and J lost 2 bases. The CDR3, as DNA: TGTGCCAGCAGCCCAAGCCCCAAGGGACTAGCACAAGAGACCCAGTACTTC. This translates into CASSPSPKGLAQETQYF.

This clonotype has ten or more counts. The rearrangement uses TRBV5-1 and TRBJ1-5; D is perhaps TRBD1 (6 bases). The CDR3 is made up of 15 amino acids. Germline V CDR1 and CDR2: SGHRS, YFSETQ. Trimming took off 0 bases at V and 3 bases at J, with 10 bases between the two ends. In DNA, the CDR3 is TGCGCCAGCAGCTTGGGGGGGGCACACAATCAGCCCCAGCATTTT. The encoded protein is CASSLGGAHNQPQHF.

This clonotype has at least ten counts. This chain joins TRBV19 and TRBJ2-7; possibly TRBD1 for D (5 bases). Germline CDR1 and CDR2: LNHDA and SQIVND (reference sequence). Trimming pared 5 bases from V and 0 bases from J, leaving 11 bases between. CDR3 length: 14 residues. CDR3: CASSVQASSYEQYF. The CDR3 DNA reads as TGTGCCAGTAGTGTACAGGCGAGCTCCTACGAGCAGTACTTC. The whole variable domain, filled in from reference TRBV19 and TRBJ2-7, reads DGGITQSPKYLFRKEGQNVTLSCEQNLNHDAMYWYRQDPGQGLRLIYYSQIVNDFQKGDIAEGYSVSREKKESFPLTVTSAQKNPTAFYLCASSVQASSYEQYFGPGTRLTVT.

The table lists this clonotype with a few counts. The chain combines TRBV6-6 with TRBJ1-2, with TRBD1 matching 7 bases. The CDR3 sequence is 15 residues long. Germline assignment: CDR1 MNHNY and CDR2 SVGAGI (reference sequence). V was clipped by 2 bases and J by 11 bases; unmatched bases: 14. The CDR3 protein is CASSYHNRDSLRYTF. CDR3 in DNA: TGTGCCAGCAGTTACCACAACCGGGACAGCCTCAGATACACCTTC.

The genes are TRBV5-4 and TRBJ2-7; 7 nucleotides agree with TRBD1. Germline values: CDR1 SGHNT, CDR2 YYREEE (reference sequence). There are 14 residues in the CDR3. The trim removed 3 bases at V and 3 bases at J, leaving 6 bases unmatched. The CDR3 spells CASSSEGQNYEQYF. As DNA, the CDR3 is TGTGCCAGCAGCTCCGAGGGACAGAACTACGAGCAGTACTTC.

The chain carries TRBV25-1 and TRBJ1-6, with 8 nucleotides matching TRBD1. V lost 1 base to trimming and J lost 10 bases; unmatched junction nucleotides: 3. The CDR3 is 14 amino acids. Looked up from germline, CDR1 is MGHDK and CDR2 is SYGVNS. CDR3 sequence reads: CASSESGGVSPLHF. CDR3 bases: TGTGCCAGCAGTGAATCAGGGGGCGTCTCACCCCTCCACTTT.

Comment on this clonotype: One base away lies a much larger clone, so this may be a sequencing read error. The chain combines TRBV7-3 with TRBJ1-4; tentatively, D is TRBD1 (5 bases). CDR1 SGHTA and CDR2 FQGTGA come from the germline V gene. Deletions cut 7 bases from V and 5 bases from J, with 26 bases between. The CDR3 contains 18 residues. In DNA form, the CDR3 reads TGTGCCAGCACCACGTTGTGGGGGTTGGGCAGCCGAAATGAAAAACTGTTTTTT. Translating gives CASTTLWGLGSRNEKLFF. Full variable domain (outside the CDR3, taken from reference TRBV7-3 and TRBJ1-4): GAGVSQTPSNKVTEKGKYVELRCDPISGHTALYWYRQSLGQGPEFLIYFQGTGAADDSGLPNDRFFAVRPEGSVSTLKIQRTERGDSAVYLCASTTLWGLGSRNEKLFFGSGTQLSVL.

The rearrangement joins TRBV7-9 to TRBJ2-5; 10 positions match TRBD1. The CDR3 spans 15 residues. CDR1 SEHNR and CDR2 FQNEAQ come from the germline V gene (reference sequence). Unmatched junction bases numbered 7, after V lost 4 bases and J lost 5 bases. This chain's CDR3 is CASSWAGTGDETQYF. For the CDR3, the DNA is TGTGCCAGCAGCTGGGCCGGGACAGGGGACGAGACCCAGTACTTC.

This chain connects TRBV19 to TRBJ1-2, with D tentatively TRBD1 (5 bases). The CDR3 is 14 amino acids. V was cut by 3 bases and J by 4 bases, with 12 bases left in between. Germline V gene lookup returns CDR1 LNHDA and CDR2 SQIVND (reference sequence). CDR3 sequence: CASSIQQGSYGYTF. The DNA of the CDR3 is TGTGCCAGTAGTATCCAGCAGGGAAGCTATGGCTACACCTTC.

This clonotype has more than one count but fewer than ten. V usage is TRBV4-1 and J usage is TRBJ2-7, with TRBD2 identical over 13 bases. V dropped 4 bases and J dropped 0; count of bases not matched to a gene: 6. The CDR3 consists of 17 residues. The germline V gene has CDR1 MGHRA and CDR2 YSYEKL. CDR3 DNA: TGCGCCAGCAGCCGCCCCACTAGCGGGAGGGCCTCCTACGAGCAGTACTTC. It yields the protein CASSRPTSGRASYEQYF.

This clonotype was counted at least ten times. This chain links TRBV7-9 with TRBJ1-6, with a possible D match to TRBD1 (5 bases). The CDR3 sequence is 15 residues long. Between the trimmed V and J ends, which lost 7 bases and 9 bases, there was a span of 19 bases. Per the germline V gene, CDR1 is SEHNR and CDR2 is FQNEAQ (reference sequence). CDR3 coding DNA: TGTGCCAGCACCCAGGGTGACCAGAGGGGTTCACCCCTCCACTTT. Its translation: CASTQGDQRGSPLHF. The full variable domain, completed using reference TRBV7-9 and TRBJ1-6, is DTGVSQNPRHKITKRGQNVTFRCDPISEHNRLYWYRQTLGQGPEFLTYFQNEAQLEKSRLLSDRFSAERPKGSFSTLEIQRTEQGDSAMYLCASTQGDQRGSPLHFGNGTRLTVT.

The genes are TRBV29-1 and TRBJ1-3; tentatively, D is TRBD1 (5 bases). Per the germline V gene, CDR1 is SQVTM and CDR2 is ANQGSEA. CDR3 length: 13 amino acids. Trimming stripped 6 bases from V and 4 bases from J, with 13 bases between. CDR3 sequence reads: CSVRGASGNTIYF. The DNA of the CDR3 is TGCAGCGTCCGCGGGGCATCCGGAAACACCATATATTTT.

This clonotype was observed at least ten times. The CDR3 sequence: CASSLKKVGELFF. In DNA, the CDR3 is TGTGCCAGCAGCTTAAAAAAGGTCGGGGAGCTGTTTTTT. This rearrangement joins TRBV7-3 to TRBJ2-2, with unresolved D. V was pared by 1 base and J by 7 bases, with 7 bases between. There are 13 residues in the CDR3. Germline V CDR1 and CDR2: SGHTA, FQGTGA.